The 4 T cell receptor beta chains presented below share a single source sample, sequenced in a study of CD8 T cells in Susac syndrome. RNA totalling roughly 0.45 to 1 ug underwent reverse transcription with random hexamers. TCRdb called the immunoSEQ multiplex PCR reads again in MiXCR, with one record for every CDR3 protein. Found here are about 240,000 distinct CDR3 sequences, roughly 95% of them singletons; the top ten hold 0.1%. The sample comprised CD4+ T cells from PBMCs. Receptors originate from a human donor with Susac syndrome.

The chain couples TRBV30 to TRBJ1-1; 7 bases agree with TRBD1. The CDR3 is 14 amino acids. V was clipped by 1 base and J by 1 base; unmatched bases: 3. CDR1 and CDR2 from the germline V gene are GTSNPN and SVGIG (reference sequence). The CDR3 reads CAWSGDSSNTEAFF. The CDR3 nucleotides are TGTGCCTGGAGTGGGGACAGCTCGAACACTGAAGCTTTCTTT. Looking up the rest from reference TRBV30 and TRBJ1-1 gives the full variable domain: SQTIHQWPATLVQPVGSPLSLECTVEGTSNPNLYWYRQAAGRGLQLLFYSVGIGQISSEVPQNLSASRPQDRQFILSSKKLLLSDSGFYLCAWSGDSSNTEAFFGQGTRLTVV.

The V and J genes are TRBV23-1 and TRBJ2-1; a weak D match, TRBD2 (5 bases). TRBV23-1 is given ORF status, its function remaining uncertain. The V and J ends lost 0 bases and 7 bases respectively, with 16 bases between them. CDR3 length: 16 amino acids. CDR3 nucleotide sequence: TGCGCCAGCAGTCAATCGAAGGTCGGGGAGTGGAATGAGCAGTTCTTC. Translating it yields CASSQSKVGEWNEQFF.

This chain joins TRBV25-1 and TRBJ2-1; 8 bases are a match to TRBD2. J gave up 5 bases and V 5 bases, and 8 bases lay outside the gene matches. This CDR3 is built from 15 residues. Germline V gene sequence: CDR1 MGHDK, CDR2 SYGVNS. CDR3 protein: CASSQRGTRHNEQFF. The CDR3 nucleotides are TGTGCCAGCAGTCAACGGGGGACTAGGCACAATGAGCAGTTCTTC.

The chain recombines TRBV4-1 with TRBJ2-4; TRBD1 might be the D (6 bases). Germline V gene sequence: CDR1 MGHRA, CDR2 YSYEKL. The CDR3 runs 14 residues. CDR3 protein: CGLQGPGAKNIQYF. The CDR3 DNA follows: TGCGGTTTACAGGGTCCGGGAGCCAAAAACATTCAGTACTTC.